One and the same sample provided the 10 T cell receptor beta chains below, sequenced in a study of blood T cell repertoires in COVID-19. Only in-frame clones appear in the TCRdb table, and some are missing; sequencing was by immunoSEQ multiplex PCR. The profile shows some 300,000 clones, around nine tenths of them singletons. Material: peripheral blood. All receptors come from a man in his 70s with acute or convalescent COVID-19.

The CDR3: CASSRWMGRGQGEQYF. The CDR3 nucleotides are TGTGCCAGCAGTAGGTGGATGGGCAGGGGGCAAGGCGAGCAGTACTTC. The chain recombines TRBV27 with TRBJ2-7; 8 nucleotides agree with TRBD1. Trimming took 5 bases from V and 6 from J; bases not matched to a gene: 15. Germline V gene sequence: CDR1 MNHEY, CDR2 SMNVEV (reference sequence). CDR3 length: 16 residues.

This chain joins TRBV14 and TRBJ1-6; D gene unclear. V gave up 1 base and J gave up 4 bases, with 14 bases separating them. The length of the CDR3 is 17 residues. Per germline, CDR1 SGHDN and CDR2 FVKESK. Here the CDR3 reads CASSQAGAVWYNSPLHF. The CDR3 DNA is TGTGCCAGCAGCCAAGCCGGTGCGGTGTGGTATAATTCACCCCTCCACTTT.

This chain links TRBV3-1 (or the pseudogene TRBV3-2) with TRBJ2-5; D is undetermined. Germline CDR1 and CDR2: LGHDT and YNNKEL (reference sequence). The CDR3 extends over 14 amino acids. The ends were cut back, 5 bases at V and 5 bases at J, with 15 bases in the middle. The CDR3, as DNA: TGTGCCAGCAGCAAAATGCCAGGTTCGGAGACCCAGTACTTC. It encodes CASSKMPGSETQYF.

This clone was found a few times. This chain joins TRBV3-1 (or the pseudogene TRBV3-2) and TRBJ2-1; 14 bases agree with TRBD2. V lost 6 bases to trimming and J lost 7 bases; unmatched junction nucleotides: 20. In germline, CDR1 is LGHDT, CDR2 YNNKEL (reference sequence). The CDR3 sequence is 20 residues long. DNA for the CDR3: TGTGCCAGCAGTGAGAGGGCGGGACTAGCGGGAGACCCGAGGTTGAATGAGCAGTTCTTC. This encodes CASSERAGLAGDPRLNEQFF.

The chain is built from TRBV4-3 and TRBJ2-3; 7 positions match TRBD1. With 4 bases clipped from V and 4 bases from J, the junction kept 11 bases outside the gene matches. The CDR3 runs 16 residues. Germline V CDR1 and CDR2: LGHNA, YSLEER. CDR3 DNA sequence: TGCGCCAGCAGCCCACAGGGGCCCCCGGCCCCAGATACGCAGTATTTT. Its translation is CASSPQGPPAPDTQYF.

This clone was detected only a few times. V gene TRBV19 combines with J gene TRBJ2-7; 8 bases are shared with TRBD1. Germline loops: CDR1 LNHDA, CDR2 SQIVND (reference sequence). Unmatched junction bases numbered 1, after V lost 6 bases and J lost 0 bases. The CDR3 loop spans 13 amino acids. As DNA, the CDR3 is TGTGCCAGTAGCCAGGGGGCCTCCTACGAGCAGTACTTC. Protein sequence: CASSQGASYEQYF. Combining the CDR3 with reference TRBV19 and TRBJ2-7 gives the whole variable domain DGGITQSPKYLFRKEGQNVTLSCEQNLNHDAMYWYRQDPGQGLRLIYYSQIVNDFQKGDIAEGYSVSREKKESFPLTVTSAQKNPTAFYLCASSQGASYEQYFGPGTRLTVT.

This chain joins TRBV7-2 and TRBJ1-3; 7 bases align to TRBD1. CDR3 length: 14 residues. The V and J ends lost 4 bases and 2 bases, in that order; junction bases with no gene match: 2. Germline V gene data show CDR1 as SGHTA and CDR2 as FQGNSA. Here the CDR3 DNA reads TGTGCCAGCAGCTCGGGACAGACTGGAAACACCATATATTTT. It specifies CASSSGQTGNTIYF.

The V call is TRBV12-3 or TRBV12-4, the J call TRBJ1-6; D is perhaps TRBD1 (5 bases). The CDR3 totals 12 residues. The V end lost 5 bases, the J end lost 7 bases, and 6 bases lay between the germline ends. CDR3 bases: TGTGCCAGCAGTCAGGGCAATTCACCCCTCCACTTT. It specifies CASSQGNSPLHF.

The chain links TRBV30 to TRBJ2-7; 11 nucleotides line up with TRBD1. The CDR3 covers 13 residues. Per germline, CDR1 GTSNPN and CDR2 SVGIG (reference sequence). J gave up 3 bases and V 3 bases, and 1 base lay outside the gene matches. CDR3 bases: TGTGCCTGGAGGGACAGGGGGCTCTACGAGCAGTACTTC. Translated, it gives CAWRDRGLYEQYF.

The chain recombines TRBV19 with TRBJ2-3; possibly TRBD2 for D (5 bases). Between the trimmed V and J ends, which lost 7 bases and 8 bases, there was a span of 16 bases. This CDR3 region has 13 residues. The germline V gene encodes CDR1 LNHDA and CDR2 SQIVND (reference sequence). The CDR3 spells CASKKIAEGTQYF. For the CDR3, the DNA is TGTGCCAGTAAAAAAATAGCCGAGGGTACGCAGTATTTT.